This TCR beta chain originates from a study of vaccination effects on CD4 cells after COVID-19. As concerns this clone: Its antigen is unidentified.

Generated by immunoSEQ multiplex PCR, the TCRdb table keeps only in-frame clones and is missing some. The sample holds under 85,000 clones; roughly 72% are singletons and the top ten take 1.5% to 2%. Sequencing followed a ViraFEST assay step that expanded antigen-specific CD4+ T cells with viral peptide pools. Subsequent to approximately 11 days of culture, CD4+ T cells were isolated. None of these healthy vaccinees had been infected with SARS-CoV-2 before vaccination. The specimen comprised CD4+ T cells from PBMCs cultured with HCoV-229E spike peptides, sampled before COVID-19 vaccination. The source of this sequence is a human donor who received a COVID-19 vaccine.

CDR3 nucleotide sequence: TGCAGCGTCGTTCCGGGGGGGAATGAAAAACTGTTTTTT. This sequence encodes CSVVPGGNEKLFF. V gene TRBV29-1 combines with J gene TRBJ1-4; D is perhaps TRBD1 (5 bases). Germline CDR1 is SQVTM and CDR2 is ANQGSEA. CDR3 length: 13 residues. Trimming removed 6 bases from V and 5 bases from J, with 13 bases in between.